This is a list of T cell receptor beta chains from one sample in a study of cytomegalovirus exposure and HLA in healthy donors. Repertoires were generated with immunoSEQ multiplex PCR, while TCRdb's copy carries only in-frame clones and drops some. Among some 150,000 clones, about 64% were seen once, and the ten largest hold 2.4%. The sequenced sample was PBMCs. The receptor source for this set is a woman aged 40 to 50 in good health and CMV-seronegative. CDR3s include the opening cysteine and the closing phenylalanine or tryptophan. D genes are given only for firm matches. A clone size is listed for some rows: how often the clone was seen (once, few, many), or a class if it is expanded.

length	V	size	D	J	CDR3
13	TRBV7-2	NA	TRBD2	TRBJ2-3	CASSLGKSGGVNF
13	TRBV9	NA	TRBD1	TRBJ1-1	CASSLDRGTEAFF
17	TRBV6-1	NA	TRBD1	TRBJ2-7	CASRELWGQGPSYEQYF
18	TRBV30	once	TRBD2	TRBJ2-4	CAGRRGTSGGVAKNIQYF
15	TRBV6-1	NA	NA	TRBJ2-1	CASSETVSSYNEQFF
16	TRBV5-4	NA	NA	TRBJ2-1	CASSFPGENPYNEQFF
16	TRBV7-8	NA	NA	TRBJ2-1	CASSRYLRSSYNEQFF
14	TRBV19	few	NA	TRBJ2-3	CASSRQVGWDTQYF
17	TRBV19	once	NA	TRBJ1-1	CASSTKLAGKMNTEAFF
12	TRBV5-8	NA	NA	TRBJ2-1	CASSRAPGDQFF
14	TRBV7-3	few	TRBD1	TRBJ2-7	CASSPGTVIREQYF
13	TRBV6-1	NA	NA	TRBJ2-7	CALRGDSIYEQYF
13	TRBV7-9	few	NA	TRBJ1-2	CASSNRGDYGYTF
15	TRBV28	NA	TRBD1	TRBJ1-4	CASSSKGTGSEKLFF
15	TRBV5-1	NA	NA	TRBJ1-1	CASSLVSRMNTEAFF
15	TRBV9	NA	TRBD2	TRBJ2-7	CASSVAALASYEQYF
16	TRBV4-3	NA	TRBD2	TRBJ2-3	CASSFGLAGATDTQYF